This T cell receptor beta chain was sequenced during a study of radiation and T cells in renal cell carcinoma. Whole-study findings and limits: Top tumor clonotypes rose in blood 2 weeks post-radiation, then contracted.

The CDR3 spans 17 residues. Germline loops: CDR1 LGHNA, CDR2 YSLEER. Trimming left V 0 bases short and J 2 bases short, with 15 bases between. With respect to this clone: The antigen remains unidentified.

Generated by immunoSEQ multiplex PCR, the TCRdb table keeps only in-frame clones and is missing some. This table holds some 150,000 clones, approximately 90% found once. Time point specified: blood 2 weeks post-SBRT. The treatment: 15 Gy SBRT to primary tumor, nephrectomy 4 weeks later. After SBRT, blood was collected at 2 and 4 weeks, plus baseline. The tumor was a clear cell renal cell carcinoma. This sequence joins TRBV4-3 and TRBJ2-3, with TRBD2 as a possible D gene (5 bases). The material was blood, obtained from a patient whose treatment included radiotherapy and nephrectomy. This clonotype was obtained from a woman in her forties or fifties with renal cell carcinoma. The CDR3 DNA follows: TGCGCCAGCAGCCAAGACCCGGGGTACTGGGACACAGATACGCAGTATTTT. Residues: CASSQDPGYWDTDTQYF.